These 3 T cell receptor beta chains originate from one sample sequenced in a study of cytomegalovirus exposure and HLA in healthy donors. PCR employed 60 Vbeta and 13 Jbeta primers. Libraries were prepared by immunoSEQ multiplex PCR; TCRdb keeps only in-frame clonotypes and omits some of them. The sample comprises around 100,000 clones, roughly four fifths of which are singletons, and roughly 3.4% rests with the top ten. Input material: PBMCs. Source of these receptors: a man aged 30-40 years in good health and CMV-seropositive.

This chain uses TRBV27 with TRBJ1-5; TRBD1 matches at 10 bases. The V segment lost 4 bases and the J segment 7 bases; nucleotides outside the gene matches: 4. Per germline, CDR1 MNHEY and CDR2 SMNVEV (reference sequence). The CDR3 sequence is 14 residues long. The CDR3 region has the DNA TGTGCCAGCAGTTGGACAGGGGGAGGGCAGCCCCAGCATTTT. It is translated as CASSWTGGGQPQHF.

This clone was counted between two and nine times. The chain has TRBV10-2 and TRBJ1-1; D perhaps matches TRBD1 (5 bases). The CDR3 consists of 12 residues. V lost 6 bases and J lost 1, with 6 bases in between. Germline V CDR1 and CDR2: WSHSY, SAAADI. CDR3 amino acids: CASRGGNTEAFF. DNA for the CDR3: TGCGCCAGCAGGGGGGGGAACACTGAAGCTTTCTTT.

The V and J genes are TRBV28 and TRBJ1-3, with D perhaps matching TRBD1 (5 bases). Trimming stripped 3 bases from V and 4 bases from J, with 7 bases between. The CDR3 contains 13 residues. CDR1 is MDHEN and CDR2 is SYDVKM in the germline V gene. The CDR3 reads CASSLPGGNTIYF. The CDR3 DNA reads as TGTGCCAGCAGTTTGCCAGGGGGAAACACCATATATTTT.